The rows below give T cell receptor beta chains drawn from one sample of a study of T cell responses to AZD1222 COVID-19 vaccine. The assay was immunoSEQ multiplex PCR, and TCRdb's table has in-frame clones only and misses some. The sample includes around 260,000 clones, over 90% of them seen just once. Sequences were derived from peripheral blood, sampled on day 0 of AZD1222 vaccination. The receptors come from an adult in good health. Both conserved end residues are part of each CDR3. The D gene is left open where the match is weak. Rows give clone size only sometimes, using once, few, many, or a class for an expanded clone.

-	TRBV5-1	16	TRBJ2-2	-	CASSLEGASNTGELFF	TGCGCCAGCAGCTTGGAAGGGGCATCAAACACCGGGGAGCTGTTTTTT
once	TRBV9	14	TRBJ2-7	-	CASSETGAPYEQYF	TGTGCCAGCAGCGAGACCGGGGCTCCCTACGAGCAGTACTTC
-	TRBV4-1	15	TRBJ1-4	-	CASSQSGLVNEKLFF	TGCGCCAGCAGCCAATCGGGACTGGTTAATGAAAAACTGTTTTTT
-	TRBV7-2	15	TRBJ2-2	TRBD1	CASSMGQMNTGELFF	TGTGCCAGCAGCATGGGACAGATGAACACCGGGGAGCTGTTTTTT
-	TRBV18	16	TRBJ2-3	TRBD2	CASSPRDYLNTDTQYF	TGTGCCAGCTCACCGAGGGACTACTTAAACACAGATACGCAGTATTTT
-	TRBV2	12	TRBJ1-1	-	CASGTWNTEAFF	TGTGCCAGCGGGACATGGAACACTGAAGCTTTCTTT
-	TRBV3-1/TRBV3-2	13	TRBJ1-4	-	CASSQGNNEKLFF	TGTGCCAGCAGCCAGGGGAATAATGAAAAACTGTTTTTT
-	TRBV10-1	18	TRBJ2-7	TRBD2	CASYNTPAGGPVSYEQYF	TGCGCCAGCTATAATACCCCGGCGGGAGGGCCTGTATCCTACGAGCAGTACTTC
-	TRBV28	13	TRBJ2-3	-	CASSFGSTDTQYF	TGTGCCAGCAGTTTTGGTAGCACAGATACGCAGTATTTT
-	TRBV12-3/TRBV12-4	12	TRBJ2-7	-	CASSPPSYEQYF	TGTGCCAGCAGTCCTCCCTCCTACGAGCAGTACTTC
-	TRBV21-1	17	TRBJ2-3	-	CASSKPSRDANTDTQYF	TGTGCCAGCAGCAAGCCCTCCCGGGACGCGAACACAGATACGCAGTATTTT
-	TRBV28	14	TRBJ2-7	-	CASSFPGTGYEQYF	TGTGCCAGCAGTTTCCCCGGGACGGGCTACGAGCAGTACTTC
-	TRBV30	16	TRBJ2-3	-	CAWSPSRELPRDTQYF	TGTGCCTGGAGCCCCTCCAGGGAGCTACCGAGAGATACGCAGTATTTT
-	TRBV2	14	TRBJ1-5	TRBD1	CASSDTGGFQPQHF	TGTGCCAGCAGTGACACAGGGGGCTTCCAGCCCCAGCATTTT
-	TRBV4-1	17	TRBJ2-3	-	CASSQVLRSRGTDTQYF	TGCGCCAGCAGCCAAGTACTCCGCTCAAGGGGGACAGATACGCAGTATTTT
once	TRBV11-2	16	TRBJ1-1	-	CASSLFRAGRGTEAFF	TGTGCCAGCAGCTTATTCAGAGCCGGGAGAGGCACTGAAGCTTTCTTT
-	TRBV28	14	TRBJ1-5	TRBD1	CASSLQGSSQPQHF	TGTGCCAGCAGCCTACAGGGGAGCAGTCAGCCCCAGCATTTT
-	TRBV28	15	TRBJ1-2	-	CASSLAGRLPHGYTF	TGTGCCAGCAGTTTGGCCGGCCGGCTCCCCCATGGCTACACCTTC
-	TRBV6-5	15	TRBJ2-5	-	CASSLARSLGETQYF	TGTGCCAGCAGCCTCGCCAGAAGTTTAGGGGAGACCCAGTACTTC
-	TRBV21-1	14	TRBJ2-7	-	CASSIRDRPYEQYF	TGTGCCAGCAGCATCCGGGACAGGCCCTACGAGCAGTACTTC
-	TRBV28	14	TRBJ1-2	-	CASSSPPGNYGYTF	TGTGCCAGCAGTTCCCCGCCGGGAAACTATGGCTACACCTTC
few	TRBV15	13	TRBJ2-7	-	CATSRDPSYEQYF	TGTGCCACCAGCAGAGACCCTTCCTACGAGCAGTACTTC
-	TRBV11-3	12	TRBJ2-3	-	CASSFSGDTQYF	TGTGCCAGCAGCTTTTCGGGGGATACGCAGTATTTT
once	TRBV19	15	TRBJ2-2	-	CASSIYRGESGELFF	TGTGCCAGTAGTATTTATAGGGGTGAATCCGGGGAGCTGTTTTTT
-	TRBV5-4	14	TRBJ2-2	-	CASSAEGNTGELFF	TGTGCCAGCAGCGCCGAGGGTAACACCGGGGAGCTGTTTTTT
-	TRBV6-5	13	TRBJ2-2	TRBD2	CASRGTIAGELFF	TGTGCCAGCAGAGGGACTATAGCCGGGGAGCTGTTTTTT
-	TRBV21-1	17	TRBJ2-7	-	CASSKIEGLAGPYEQYF	TGTGCCAGCAGCAAAATTGAAGGTCTAGCGGGACCCTACGAGCAGTACTTC
-	TRBV10-3	16	TRBJ2-3	TRBD1	CAISAPGGQGPDTQYF	TGTGCCATCAGTGCACCGGGGGGACAGGGCCCAGATACGCAGTATTTT
-	TRBV27	13	TRBJ1-1	-	CASSFTGATEAFF	TGTGCCAGCAGTTTTACAGGTGCGACTGAAGCTTTCTTT
-	TRBV19	12	TRBJ1-1	-	CATSRRNTEAFF	TGTGCCACCAGCCGGCGGAACACTGAAGCTTTCTTT
-	TRBV10-3	15	TRBJ2-2	-	CAISVYGSNTGELFF	TGTGCCATCAGTGTATATGGATCGAACACCGGGGAGCTGTTTTTT
-	TRBV2	16	TRBJ1-1	-	CASYPGNRVLNTEAFF	TGTGCCAGTTACCCAGGGAATCGGGTATTGAACACTGAAGCTTTCTTT
-	TRBV18	17	TRBJ2-7	-	CASSPPPRTARNYEQYF	TGTGCCAGCTCACCCCCCCCGCGGACAGCACGAAACTACGAGCAGTACTTC
-	TRBV28	15	TRBJ2-1	TRBD2	CASIQAGGPGNEQFF	TGTGCCAGCATCCAAGCGGGAGGGCCAGGAAATGAGCAGTTCTTC
-	TRBV28	15	TRBJ1-1	-	CASSSRGLSDTEAFF	TGTGCCAGCAGTTCCAGGGGTCTGTCAGACACTGAAGCTTTCTTT
-	TRBV5-1	14	TRBJ1-4	-	CASSLGATNEKLFF	TGCGCCAGCAGCTTGGGTGCAACTAATGAAAAACTGTTTTTT
-	TRBV4-1	17	TRBJ1-3	-	CASSQGQQGPSGNTIYF	TGCGCCAGCAGCCAAGGCCAACAGGGCCCCTCTGGAAACACCATATATTTT
-	TRBV28	13	TRBJ2-7	TRBD2	CASSFGRASGFTF	TGTGCCAGCAGTTTTGGGCGGGCTAGCGGTTTTACCTTC
once	TRBV6-5	15	TRBJ2-2	TRBD2	CASSYLAGGTGELFF	TGTGCCAGCAGTTACTTAGCGGGGGGAACCGGGGAGCTGTTTTTT
-	TRBV27	11	TRBJ2-2	-	CASGHTGELFF	TGTGCCAGCGGGCACACCGGGGAGCTGTTTTTT
-	TRBV18	14	TRBJ1-2	-	CASSPGGERGGYTF	TGTGCCAGCTCACCAGGGGGCGAACGAGGTGGCTACACCTTC
-	TRBV5-1	14	TRBJ2-3	-	CASVSSPSADTQYF	TGCGCCAGCGTTTCCTCGCCTAGTGCAGATACGCAGTATTTT
-	TRBV28	12	TRBJ1-5	-	CASSLEGQPQHF	TGTGCCAGCAGTTTAGAGGGTCAGCCCCAGCATTTT
once	TRBV2	13	TRBJ2-1	-	CAFRAFSYNEQFF	TGTGCCTTTAGGGCTTTTTCCTACAATGAGCAGTTCTTC
-	TRBV12-3/TRBV12-4	13	TRBJ2-7	TRBD1	CASTPTGNYEQYF	TGTGCCAGCACCCCGACAGGGAACTACGAGCAGTACTTC
-	TRBV19	14	TRBJ2-2	-	CASTGGQATGELFF	TGTGCCAGTACCGGGGGGCAGGCCACCGGGGAGCTGTTTTTT
once	TRBV5-1	14	TRBJ2-3	-	CASSSGTRTDTQYF	TGCGCCAGCAGCTCCGGCACCCGCACAGATACGCAGTATTTT
-	TRBV5-4	16	TRBJ2-7	TRBD1	CASSIGGTGDIYEQYF	TGTGCCAGCAGCATAGGGGGGACAGGGGATATCTACGAGCAGTACTTC
-	TRBV6-1	17	TRBJ1-5	-	CASSGSPGALSNQPQHF	TGTGCCAGCAGTGGTTCCCCGGGGGCCCTTAGCAATCAGCCCCAGCATTTT